The clone carrying this T cell receptor beta chain showed up just a few times. The antigen remains unidentified. This entry is derived from a study of post-analysis software for immune sequencing data. At the level of the study: The disease courses covered relapsing-remitting, secondary progressive and progressive-relapsing multiple sclerosis.

Included in the TCR beta cDNA libraries were unique molecular identifiers. One entry per CDR3 protein results from TCRdb running MiXCR on the PCR reads. The sample carries hundreds of thousands of distinct CDR3 sequences, about 27% recorded once. Per germline, CDR1 MDHEN and CDR2 SYDVKM. Losses at the gene ends were 8 bases for V and 5 bases for J; bases not matched to a gene: 10. The CDR3 runs 14 residues. General observations from the study: F-measure co-clustering was strong for batch-matched samples. Included in a set of five TRBV segments more frequent in patients than controls were TRBV5-6, TRBV5-1 and TRBV20-1. Significantly lower normalized Chao1 diversity was seen in multiple sclerosis patients than in controls.

The sequence was collected from a girl between 5 and 17 years old with multiple sclerosis. Input material: blood. The chain recombines TRBV28 with TRBJ2-5, with 8 bases fitting TRBD1. In DNA, the CDR3 is TGTGCCAGCGAGCCAGGGGGCGGGTTCGAGACCCAGTACTTC. It specifies CASEPGGGFETQYF.